This TCR beta chain appears in the sequencing data of a study of CD8+ T cells in alopecia areata (dated by TCRdb to 2016 to 2019). At the level of the whole study: Treated patients were enrolled in an open-label pilot trial of oral tofacitinib at 5 to 10 mg twice daily for moderate-to-severe alopecia areata. Human TCRbeta sequencing covered scalp tissue and sorted CD4+ and CD8+ peripheral blood T cells from patchy and totalis/universalis alopecia areata patients and healthy controls. In treated patients, disease severity was measured using the SALT score, which gives the percentage of scalp surface area affected. Tofacitinib was administered for 6 to 18 months, and 6 months of follow-up off drug were then conducted to assess delayed response and recurrence. TCRbeta CDR3 regions were amplified by immunoSEQ multiplex PCR using 35 Vbeta forward and 13 Jbeta reverse primers. Scalp clonality was compared across normal scalp (n=4), patchy alopecia areata scalp (n=8), and alopecia totalis/universalis scalp (n=8). The study used high-throughput TCRbeta sequencing to examine T cell clonal expansion in alopecia areata, in both the C3H/HeJ mouse model and human patients. Biopsies were taken from tofacitinib-treated patients at baseline and at 4 and 24 weeks of treatment, and a later scalp biopsy was taken in several of the tofacitinib-treated patients. RNA was extracted with the PAXgene miRNA kit for fixed scalp, the miRNeasy kit for PBMCs, and the RNeasy kit for mouse skin. The study at large found these results: Compared with normal scalp, lesional scalp, particularly in alopecia totalis/universalis, had higher clonality and more expanded CD8+ clones, which suggests antigenic drive. Tofacitinib significantly decreased scalp clonality and the number of expanded CD8+ clones among the top 100 scalp clones. Because the treated cohort was small and included a single nonresponder, larger studies are needed to assess links between baseline CD8+ expansion and response. Unlike mouse skin, which is dominated by gammadelta T cells, normal human skin has resident alphabeta T cells that are also sequenced, and this complicates analysis of the scalp TCR repertoire. Compared with mice, TCR sequences shared between patients were less clear, possibly partly because of HLA diversity across the patient population. Many expanded lesional clones were found to persist in scalp and blood during tofacitinib treatment, and relapse after treatment cessation may be partly explained by this persistence.

Inclusive of the bounding cysteine and phenylalanine, the CDR3 is 15 residues long. Only the CDR3 part of the read is kept: 45 bases, read in frame from the first base. CDR1 and CDR2 are read off the germline V gene as SGDLS and YYNGEE. The germline V end is reduced by 7 bases and the J end by 5 bases; junction bases left unmatched: 11. As for this clone: Its cognate antigen has yet to be identified. Base qualities are not at hand, and no much larger clone is one base apart.

In the paper's terms, the time point label means: around 26 weeks on oral tofacitinib. This specimen's treatment or condition label, per the study, means: oral pan-JAK inhibitor, 5-10 mg twice daily. Lesional scalp punch biopsies and peripheral blood were obtained from alopecia areata patients. PBMCs were isolated by density centrifugation and stained for CD3, CD4 and CD8, after which CD4+ and CD8+ T cells were sorted on a FACSAria. Preparation of the library involved the immunoSEQ multiplex PCR assay. For TCR sequencing, RNA was extracted from every sample and reverse transcribed into cDNA to serve as template. First-strand cDNA was synthesized with SuperScript III using a 2:1 mix of oligo-dT and random hexamers. Amplification bias was assessed with a synthetic immune receptor repertoire, and residual bias was removed computationally. From the authors' description of their analysis: Raw reads were preprocessed for error removal, and CDR3 was defined according to IMGT conventions as running from the conserved cysteine to phenylalanine. Clonality was calculated as 1 minus Shannon entropy normalized by log2 of the number of productive unique TCRs. CD4 or CD8 identity of scalp clones was inferred by cross-referencing scalp TCRbeta sequences with sorted blood CD4 and CD8 repertoires. The source is immuneACCESS, and TCRdb retained only in-frame sequences with V and J called. Part of the clones is not carried over; for the studies checked, unresolved V genes explain less than half of this, and the remainder is unexplained. Clone size and the V and J calls come from that table; the DNA yielded D and trimming. This sample is represented by 150,000 to 200,000 clones; about 60% of them were singletons. The ten largest clonotypes hold roughly an eighth of the sample.

The sample was CD8+ T cells sorted from blood, taken at week 24, from a patient treated with tofacitinib. Recombination connected TRBV9 to TRBJ2-3; a stretch of 9 junction bases matches TRBD2. The sequence came from a human donor with alopecia areata. CDR3 reads: CASEGDSGGVDTQYF. The nucleotide sequence reads as follows: TGTGCCAGCGAAGGGGATAGCGGGGGTGTAGATACGCAGTATTTT.